This T cell receptor beta chain stems from a study of T cells in Graves' hyperthyroidism and ophthalmopathy. Many counts were recorded for this clonotype. It was RNA transcripts that yielded the amplified TCR beta CDR3 regions. The primer set for the first-round RT-PCR of the TCR CDR3 was HTBI. From the multiplex PCR reads, TCRdb called clonotypes with MiXCR, one entry per CDR3 protein. The repertoire holds some 360,000 distinct CDR3 sequences, with around a sixth as singletons. The CDR3 runs 15 residues. CDR1 is GTSNPN and CDR2 is SVGIG in the germline V gene (reference sequence). Trimming took 1 base from V and 5 from J, leaving 17 bases between them.

The TCR was taken from a woman between 35 and 50 years old with Graves' ophthalmopathy. The rearrangement joins TRBV30 to TRBJ1-1; D may be TRBD1 (5 bases). The sample comprised blood. Written as DNA, the CDR3 is TGTGCCTGGAGTGCCGGACCCACAGGAAGAACTGAAGCTTTCTTT. This sequence encodes CAWSAGPTGRTEAFF. The full variable domain, with the rest looked up from reference TRBV30 and TRBJ1-1, is SQTIHQWPATLVQPVGSPLSLECTVEGTSNPNLYWYRQAAGRGLQLLFYSVGIGQISSEVPQNLSASRPQDRQFILSSKKLLLSDSGFYLCAWSAGPTGRTEAFFGQGTRLTVV.